These T cell receptor beta chains were read from a single sample in a study of siplizumab effects on memory and regulatory T cells. The repertoire was sequenced with immunoSEQ multiplex PCR; TCRdb's copy has only in-frame clones and lacks some. The profile shows about 60,000 clones, approximately 82% of them singletons. Sequenced: memory CD4+ T cells sorted from blood. The receptor set was obtained from a human donor in good health. The conserved cysteine and the conserved F or W are not part of the CDR3 here.

v_gene: TRBV11-1
CDR3aa: ASSLGPGQSYEQY

v_gene: TRBV7-2
CDR3aa: ASSTTREKLF

v_gene: TRBV11-2
CDR3aa: ASSFDTGSGNTIY

v_gene: TRBV5-4
CDR3aa: ASSLGLGNTIY

v_gene: TRBV18
CDR3aa: ASSFSSTDTQY

v_gene: TRBV5-1
CDR3aa: ASSLGDRESEQY

v_gene: TRBV6-1
CDR3aa: ASRELAGYAYNEQF

v_gene: TRBV7-8
CDR3aa: ASSLRDGRLASDTQY

v_gene: TRBV10-1
CDR3aa: ASSGGADQPQH

v_gene: TRBV10-1
CDR3aa: ASSVIVDEQF

v_gene: TRBV9
CDR3aa: ASSPWTRGEQY

v_gene: TRBV2
CDR3aa: ASSGVSGSYEQY

v_gene: TRBV13
CDR3aa: ASSRGRTKNIQY

v_gene: TRBV29-1
CDR3aa: SVGLSDREPQH

v_gene: TRBV6-5
CDR3aa: ASSYGQNTEAF

v_gene: TRBV2
CDR3aa: ASSEAAGGRETQY

v_gene: TRBV27
CDR3aa: ASSFAAGAGTEAF

v_gene: TRBV27
CDR3aa: ASSSGTGPGNTIY

v_gene: TRBV5-1
CDR3aa: ASSLTGTGPYEQY

v_gene: TRBV7-9
CDR3aa: ASSKLALAGGSNEQF

v_gene: TRBV6-5
CDR3aa: ASSLGTRPHHNEQF

v_gene: TRBV6-6
CDR3aa: ASSYSQDRGYNEQF

v_gene: TRBV19
CDR3aa: ASSIGGSRTDTQY

v_gene: TRBV5-6
CDR3aa: ASSRKGLAGGTQPTQY

v_gene: TRBV7-9
CDR3aa: ASSLGVFYSGANVLT

v_gene: TRBV19
CDR3aa: ASTNTRGQGTNEKLF